These T cell receptor beta chains were read from a single sample in a study of blood T cells in healthy people across ages. In TCRdb, the 5' RACE reads were re-called with MiXCR into one record per CDR3 protein. The sample comprises hundreds of thousands of distinct CDR3 sequences, around 50% of which are singletons, and roughly 20% rests with the top ten. Sample: blood. These receptors originate from a man older than 75 in good health. The conserved cysteine and the conserved F or W are not part of the CDR3 here.

j_call v_call cdr3_aa
TRBJ2-7 TRBV28 ASSLRLAGITTYEQY
- TRBV14 ASSQVASETQY
- TRBV20-1 SATLPRGTHEQY
TRBJ2-5 TRBV29-1 SVHSEVSQETQY
TRBJ2-1 TRBV29-1 SVDRTSGGNEQF
TRBJ2-7 TRBV25-1 ASSVPGQPREQY
TRBJ2-3 TRBV2 ASCRADPSTDTQY
TRBJ2-7 TRBV29-1 SVERLAETYEQY
TRBJ2-3 TRBV5-1 ASSLETSSTDTQY
TRBJ2-6 TRBV10-3 AISAGANVLT
TRBJ2-7 TRBV10-3 AISESGLAGGLYEQY
TRBJ1-5 TRBV4-2 AGSQDRGKPQH
TRBJ2-7 TRBV27 ASSMGGGWGYEQY
TRBJ2-3 TRBV14 ASSPRGAGSTDTQY
TRBJ1-2 TRBV29-1 SATFNRGGGYT
TRBJ2-3 TRBV12-3/TRBV12-4 ASRWDGTDTQY
TRBJ2-3 TRBV7-6 ASSFGLAGSTTDTQY
TRBJ2-7 TRBV12-3/TRBV12-4 VSSKGPCEQY
TRBJ2-7 TRBV4-3 ASSHSWNSYEQY
TRBJ2-3 TRBV2 ASSAKTIDTQY
TRBJ2-1 TRBV18 ASSPGLAGDLSYNEQF
TRBJ2-3 TRBV7-2 ASSSPGLQSTQY